This record covers a single T cell receptor (beta chain). This entry is derived from a study of blood T cell repertoires in COVID-19. For the study at large: Samples representing acute and convalescent COVID-19 were sourced from the United States, Italy and Spain. PBMCs, B-cell-depleted T cells, or T cells were the source of the cDNA or gDNA that made up the material.

In the study's own analysis: Quantification of nucleated cells was approximated via reference gene primer amplification. This table comes from immunoSEQ multiplex PCR, and its TCRdb copy is limited to in-frame clones, with some not included. Clone size and V and J calls were adopted from that table, with D and trimming inferred from the DNA. The sample comprises about 240,000 clones, around four fifths of which are singletons, and 9.5% to 15% rests with the top ten. This CDR3 has 15 residues. In germline, CDR1 is SEHNR, CDR2 FQNEAQ (reference sequence). V lost 5 bases and J lost 6; bases outside the gene matches: 10.

This TCR came from a woman aged 55-70 years with active or convalescent COVID-19. Sequenced input: peripheral blood. The gene calls are TRBV7-9 and TRBJ1-1; TRBD1 agrees at 9 bases. CDR3 loop: CASSQPGQGSSEAFF. CDR3 nucleotides: TGTGCCAGCAGCCAACCAGGACAGGGGAGCTCTGAAGCTTTCTTT.